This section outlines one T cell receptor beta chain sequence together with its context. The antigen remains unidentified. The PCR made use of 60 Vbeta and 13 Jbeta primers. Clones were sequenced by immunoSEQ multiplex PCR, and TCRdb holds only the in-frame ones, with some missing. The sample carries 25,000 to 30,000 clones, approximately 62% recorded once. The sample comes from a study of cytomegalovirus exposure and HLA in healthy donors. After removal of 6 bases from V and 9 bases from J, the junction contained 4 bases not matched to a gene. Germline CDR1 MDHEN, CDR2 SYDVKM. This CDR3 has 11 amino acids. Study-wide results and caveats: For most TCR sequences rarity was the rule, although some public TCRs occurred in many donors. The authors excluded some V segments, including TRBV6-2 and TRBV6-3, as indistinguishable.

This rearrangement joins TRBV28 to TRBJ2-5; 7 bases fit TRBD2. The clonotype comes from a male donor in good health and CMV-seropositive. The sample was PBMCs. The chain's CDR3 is CASSPRGAQYF. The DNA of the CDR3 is TGTGCCAGCAGCCCCCGGGGGGCCCAGTACTTC.